This TCR beta chain was retrieved from a study of CD8 T cells in ankylosing spondylitis. Overall study results and limits: Blood of patients with ankylosing spondylitis appeared to be characterized by a TCR beta motif of 8 or 9 highly homologous variants. Disease-linked clones were reportedly significantly enriched in matched ankylosing spondylitis synovial fluid. Disease-linked clones displayed a CD8+ phenotype and appeared relatively rarely in peripheral blood.

The CDR3 is 15 amino acids. Per germline, CDR1 DFQATT and CDR2 SNEGSKA (reference sequence). V was pared by 4 bases and J by 3 bases, with 18 bases between. Quantitative barcoded 5'-RACE was used to prepare TCR beta libraries. TCRdb re-derived calls from the 5' RACE reads in MiXCR, one entry per CDR3 protein. Of a few hundred thousand distinct CDR3 sequences listed, about 20% were seen once; the top ten hold approximately 33%. With respect to this clonotype: Its antigen is still unknown.

The sample comprised blood, either unsorted or a sorted T cell fraction (not recorded which). The V and J genes are TRBV20-1 and TRBJ1-2; D possibly corresponds to TRBD1 (6 bases). The sequence derives from a male donor with ankylosing spondylitis or in good health (not recorded which). In DNA, the CDR3 is TGCAGTGCTAAAGTTAGGACAGTCGTCGACTATGGCTACACCTTC. Translation: CSAKVRTVVDYGYTF.